The 17 T cell receptor beta chains presented below share a single source sample, sequenced in a study of breast tumors, draining lymph nodes, adjacent tissues. TCRdb independently ran MiXCR on the multiplex PCR reads; one entry per CDR3 protein. The data show roughly 220,000 distinct CDR3 sequences, under 35% seen once. Samples came from axillary lymph nodes draining the breast cancer. Material: axillary lymph node tissue. The receptors were gathered from a female donor with breast cancer. Some clones in this sample may be carry-over from other donors' samples.

The rearrangement joins TRBV3-1 to TRBJ2-3, with a weak D call TRBD1 (6 bases). Trimming took 10 bases from V and 4 from J, leaving 15 bases between them. Germline assignment: CDR1 LGHDT and CDR2 YNNKEL (reference sequence). The length of the CDR3 is 13 residues. Written as DNA, the CDR3 is TGTGCCACCGCGGACAGTTGGTCAGATACGCAGTATTTT. It yields the protein CATADSWSDTQYF.

Note on this clonotype: A much larger clonotype is one base distant, so this may be a read error. The chain links TRBV7-2 to TRBJ2-5, with 8 bases lining up with TRBD2. The CDR3 has 15 amino acids. CDR1 and CDR2 from the germline V gene are SGHTA and FQGNSA. CDR3 DNA sequence: TGTGCCAGCAGCTTAGTAACCGGGGGGGGAGAGACCCAGCACTTC. This translates into CASSLVTGGGETQHF.

There are many counts of this clonotype. This chain connects TRBV20-1 to TRBJ2-5; 7 nucleotides agree with TRBD1. After removal of 0 bases from V and 2 bases from J, the junction contained 6 bases not matched to a gene. Germline V gene lookup returns CDR1 DFQATT and CDR2 SNEGSKA (reference sequence). The CDR3 runs to 15 residues. In DNA form, the CDR3 reads TGCAGTGCTAGAGATCTACGGGGACAGCAAGAGACCCAGTACTTC. Translation gives CSARDLRGQQETQYF.

Ten or more counts support this clonotype. V and J are TRBV5-1 and TRBJ2-5, with TRBD2 matching 15 bases. Germline V CDR1 and CDR2: SGHRS, YFSETQ. This CDR3 contains 16 residues. V gave up 4 bases and J gave up 5 bases; unmatched junction bases: 6. The CDR3 DNA reads as TGCGCCAGCAGCCGCGGGACTAGCGGGAGGCGGGAGACCCAGTACTTC. It encodes CASSRGTSGRRETQYF.

This sequence joins TRBV12-3 or TRBV12-4 and TRBJ2-3; D call uncertain. The V end lost 7 bases, the J end lost 1 base, and 18 bases lay between the germline ends. The CDR3 spans 16 residues. The CDR3, as DNA: TGTGCCAGCACCGCTTCGCTGGTGGGTCGCACAGATACGCAGTATTTT. It yields the protein CASTASLVGRTDTQYF.

This rearrangement joins TRBV20-1 to TRBJ1-6, with 7 positions matching TRBD1. The CDR3 contains 14 residues. The J segment lost 10 bases and the V segment lost 0 bases, leaving 6 bases of the junction unmatched. CDR1 is DFQATT, CDR2 SNEGSKA, per germline (reference sequence). The CDR3 DNA follows: TGCAGTGCTAGAGATCCACAGGGGAGCTCACCCCTCCACTTT. It codes for CSARDPQGSSPLHF.

The sample holds many counts of this clonotype. The CDR3 nucleotides are TGCGCCAGCAGCTGGGAACGGTACTCCTACGAGCAGTACTTC. This translates into CASSWERYSYEQYF. The chain uses TRBV5-1 and TRBJ2-7; unclear D gene. The CDR3 is 14 amino acids. V lost 3 bases, J lost 0 bases, and 10 bases lay in between. CDR1 is SGHRS, CDR2 YFSETQ, per germline. The full variable domain, completed using reference TRBV5-1 and TRBJ2-7, is KAGVTQTPRYLIKTRGQQVTLSCSPISGHRSVSWYQQTPGQGLQFLFEYFSETQRNKGNFPGRFSGRQFSNSRSEMNVSTLELGDSALYLCASSWERYSYEQYFGPGTRLTVT.

This chain joins TRBV4-1 and TRBJ2-3; 11 nucleotides line up with TRBD2. V lost 0 bases to trimming and J lost 3 bases; unmatched junction nucleotides: 11. There are 19 residues in the CDR3. From germline, CDR1 is MGHRA and CDR2 YSYEKL. The CDR3: CASSQEGGLAVGETDTQYF. In nucleotides, the CDR3 is TGCGCCAGCAGCCAAGAGGGGGGACTAGCGGTGGGAGAGACAGATACGCAGTATTTT.

This clonotype was recorded a few times. CDR3 nucleotides: TGTGCCAGCAGCCTCGGGTATCGGGGGGGCGGCAATGAGCAGTTCTTC. Amino acid sequence: CASSLGYRGGGNEQFF. The chain employs TRBV5-4 and TRBJ2-1; TRBD2 matches at 8 bases. Germline V gives CDR1 SGHNT, CDR2 YYREEE (reference sequence). The V segment lost 4 bases and the J segment 6 bases; nucleotides outside the gene matches: 12. The CDR3 has 16 amino acids.

This clonotype showed up many times. This rearrangement joins TRBV5-1 to TRBJ1-2, with D hard to call. Germline assignment: CDR1 SGHRS and CDR2 YFSETQ. Trimming removed 1 base at V and 6 bases at J, with 13 bases between. CDR3 size: 14 residues. The CDR3 sequence: CASSLLTPTDGYTF. The CDR3, as DNA: TGCGCCAGCAGCTTGTTGACCCCGACCGATGGCTACACCTTC.

This rearrangement joins TRBV19 to TRBJ2-7; TRBD2 matches 8 bases. The CDR3 sequence is 15 residues long. The V gene end was trimmed by 5 bases and the J gene end by 0 bases; junction bases not matched to a gene: 6. Germline V CDR1 and CDR2: LNHDA, SQIVND (reference sequence). The CDR3 sequence: CASSYSSGSSYEQYF. The CDR3 DNA is TGTGCCAGTAGTTATTCAAGCGGGAGCTCCTACGAGCAGTACTTC.

About this clonotype itself: No DNA is shown, since the ends of the CDR3 on it are uncertain; the CDR3 is the one TCRdb lists. The chain carries TRBV7-9 and TRBJ2-7; TRBD1, the table's D call, lacks a check against the DNA. CDR1 and CDR2 from the germline V gene are SEHNR and FQNEAQ (reference sequence). The CDR3 totals 18 residues, both ends included. The CDR3: CASSFYICSVAGSYEQYF.

A single count supports this clonotype. A clone one base away is much larger, so this may be a read error. This CDR3 is missing its conserved last phenylalanine or tryptophan, likely due to a read error. The V call is TRBV6-6, the J call TRBJ2-7; 8 positions agree with TRBD1. The germline V gene has CDR1 MNHNY and CDR2 SVGAGI (reference sequence). The CDR3 has 14 amino acids. The V segment lost 2 bases and the J segment 6 bases; nucleotides outside the gene matches: 6. As DNA, the CDR3 is TGTGCCAGCAGTTACGGGGGACAGGCCTCCGAGCAGTACTCC. As protein: CASSYGGQASEQYS.

J is TRBJ1-3 and V is TRBV19, with TRBD1 identical over 8 bases. In germline, CDR1 is LNHDA, CDR2 SQIVND (reference sequence). This CDR3 has 17 residues. The J segment lost 8 bases and the V segment lost 5 bases, leaving 17 bases of the junction unmatched. CDR3 residues: CASSDGQGSIYGYTIYF. The CDR3 region has the DNA TGTGCCAGTAGTGACGGACAGGGATCAATCTATGGCTACACCATATATTTT.

This clonotype was observed many times. This rearrangement joins TRBV19 to TRBJ1-2, with 7 bases identical to TRBD1. Germline assignment: CDR1 LNHDA and CDR2 SQIVND (reference sequence). CDR3 length: 18 amino acids. J lost 0 bases, V lost 5 bases, and 15 bases had no gene match. CDR3 sequence (DNA): TGTGCCAGTAGTCCTGGACTAATCCTACAGGGGACTAACTATGGCTACACCTTC. Its translation: CASSPGLILQGTNYGYTF.

The V call is TRBV25-1, the J call TRBJ2-1, with 8 bases fitting TRBD2. CDR1 and CDR2 from the germline V gene are MGHDK and SYGVNS. CDR3 size: 14 residues. Trimming took 7 bases from V and 9 from J; bases not matched to a gene: 11. CDR3 sequence: CASTDGGALSEQFF. Written as DNA, the CDR3 is TGTGCCAGCACTGACGGGGGGGCCCTCAGTGAGCAGTTCTTC.

J is TRBJ2-1 and V is TRBV6-4; TRBD2 matches 9 bases. The CDR3 contains 15 residues. V gave up 6 bases and J gave up 8 bases; unmatched junction bases: 11. Germline-derived CDR1 and CDR2 are MRHNA and SNTAGT. The CDR3 DNA reads as TGTGCCAGCAGCCTTAGCGGGAGTGGAGGAGATGAGCAGTTCTTC. Protein product: CASSLSGSGGDEQFF.